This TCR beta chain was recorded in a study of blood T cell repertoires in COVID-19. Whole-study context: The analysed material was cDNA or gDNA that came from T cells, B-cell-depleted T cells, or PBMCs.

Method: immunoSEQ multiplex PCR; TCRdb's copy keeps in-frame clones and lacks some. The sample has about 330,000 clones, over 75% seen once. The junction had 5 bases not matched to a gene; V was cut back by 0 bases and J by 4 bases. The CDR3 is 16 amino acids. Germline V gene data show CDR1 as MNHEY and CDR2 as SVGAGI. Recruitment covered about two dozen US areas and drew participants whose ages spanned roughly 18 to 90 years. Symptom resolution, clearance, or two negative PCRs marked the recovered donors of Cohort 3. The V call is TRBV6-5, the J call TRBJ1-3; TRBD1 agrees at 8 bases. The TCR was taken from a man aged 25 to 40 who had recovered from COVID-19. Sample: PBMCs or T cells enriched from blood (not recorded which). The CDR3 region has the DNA TGTGCCAGCAGTTACTCTCACAGGGGGGGAGGAAACACCATATATTTT. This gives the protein CASSYSHRGGGNTIYF.